The T cell receptor beta chain under discussion was sequenced for a study of blood T cell repertoires in COVID-19. Study-wide context: Collection of acute and convalescent COVID-19 samples took place in the United States, Italy and Spain. PBMCs, B-cell-depleted T cells, or T cells were the source of the cDNA or gDNA that made up the material.

Germline values: CDR1 ENHRY, CDR2 SYGVKD. V shed 5 bases and J 10 bases; nucleotides not matched to a gene: 6. This CDR3 has 14 amino acids. Per the original methods: Using reference gene primer amplification, nucleated cell counts were estimated. Method: immunoSEQ multiplex PCR; TCRdb's copy keeps in-frame clones and lacks some. V, J and clone size were drawn from that table, and D and trimming were deduced from the DNA. The sample records tens of thousands of clones, 85% to 90% being singletons. Sequencing was performed on peripheral blood. The gene calls are TRBV10-3 and TRBJ1-6; 9 bases match TRBD1. The sequence derives from a human donor with active COVID-19. The donor label of this sample is uncertain. CDR3 in amino acids: CAISRDRDGSPLHF. CDR3 coding DNA: TGTGCCATCAGTCGGGACAGGGATGGGTCACCCCTCCACTTT.